This T cell receptor beta chain appears in the sequencing data of a study of cytomegalovirus exposure and HLA in healthy donors. Whole-study context: The 120 validation repertoires used the same platform as the 650 to 850 first-cohort repertoires (as reported by a later analysis).

Study-wide results and caveats: CMV antigen specificity was confirmed in vitro for three CMV-associated chains. One later analysis, an examination of the 90 to 150 validation repertoires, found that first-cohort TCR clusters tended to co-occur in them.

Germline V gene sequence: CDR1 LNHDA, CDR2 SQIVND (reference sequence). Trimming cost V 2 bases and J 6 bases; bases outside gene matches: 6. CDR3 length equals 14 residues. Concerning this clone itself: Its antigen is not identified.

TCRdb keeps only in-frame clones here, not all; method: immunoSEQ multiplex PCR. The sample lists tens of thousands of clones, around 82% occurring once. The TCR was taken from a woman aged 18-29 years in good health and CMV-seropositive. The sequenced material came from PBMCs. The chain recombines TRBV19 with TRBJ2-7; 8 positions agree with TRBD1. CDR3 bases: TGTGCCAGTAGTATATCAGGGGGCGCGGGCGAGCAGTACTTC. It specifies CASSISGGAGEQYF.